These 20 T cell receptor beta chains share one sample of origin, sequenced in a study of blood T cell repertoires in COVID-19. Some clones are missing from TCRdb's copy, which holds only in-frame ones; the method was immunoSEQ multiplex PCR. Of around 270,000 clones listed, roughly 89% are singletons. Specimen: peripheral blood. The receptors shown here come from a woman between 35 and 50 years old who had recovered from COVID-19.

This clone was observed a few times. This chain connects TRBV30 to TRBJ1-6; 7 bases fit TRBD1. The CDR3 spans 16 residues. Germline V gene sequence: CDR1 GTSNPN, CDR2 SVGIG (reference sequence). After removal of 1 base from V and 5 bases from J, the junction contained 8 bases not matched to a gene. The CDR3 here is CAWSAADRRDNSPLHF. The CDR3 nucleotides read TGTGCCTGGAGTGCCGCGGACAGGCGCGATAATTCACCCCTCCACTTT.

The chain joins TRBV18 to TRBJ2-7, with a tentative D call TRBD2 (6 bases). V lost 1 base and J lost 1, with 8 bases in between. In germline, CDR1 is KGHSH, CDR2 LQKENI. The CDR3 is 14 amino acids. CDR3 loop: CASSPRGVSYEQYF. CDR3 bases: TGTGCCAGCTCACCACGGGGGGTATCCTACGAGCAGTACTTC.

The chain joins TRBV5-1 to TRBJ2-5; 9 positions agree with TRBD2. V lost 4 bases and J lost 2; bases outside the gene matches: 6. Per the germline V gene, CDR1 is SGHRS and CDR2 is YFSETQ. The CDR3 is 15 residues long. The CDR3 loop is CASSPQTSGQETQYF. CDR3 sequence (DNA): TGCGCCAGCAGCCCCCAGACTAGCGGACAAGAGACCCAGTACTTC.

CDR3 protein: CASSVSGTYSGNTIYF. CDR3 DNA: TGTGCCAGCAGCGTTAGTGGGACATACTCTGGAAACACCATATATTTT. The genes are TRBV9 and TRBJ1-3; perhaps TRBD1 as D (6 bases). The length of the CDR3 is 16 residues. Germline assignment: CDR1 SGDLS and CDR2 YYNGEE. V lost 2 bases and J lost 0, with 12 bases in between.

The V call is TRBV7-9, the J call TRBJ2-7, with a weak D call TRBD1 (5 bases). The CDR3 has 14 residues. V gave up 3 bases and J gave up 3 bases, with 12 bases separating them. CDR1 SEHNR and CDR2 FQNEAQ come from the germline V gene (reference sequence). CDR3 amino acids: CASSLGQGNYEQYF. In DNA, the CDR3 is TGTGCCAGCAGCTTGGGTCAGGGAAACTACGAGCAGTACTTC.

Of note for this clone: This sample also contains other DNA sequences that code for the same CDR3. This chain uses TRBV2 with TRBJ2-6; no definite D call. Germline-derived CDR1 and CDR2 are SNHLY and FYNNEI. Trimming took off 5 bases at V and 0 bases at J, with 5 bases between the two ends. This CDR3 has 14 residues. The CDR3 DNA is TGTGCCAGCAGTAGTAGCTCTGGGGCCAACGTCCTGACTTTC. This gives the protein CASSSSSGANVLTF.

V usage is TRBV29-1 and J usage is TRBJ2-1; no reliable D call. V was shortened by 0 bases and J by 0 bases, with 9 bases between the two germline ends. CDR1 and CDR2 from the germline V gene are SQVTM and ANQGSEA. This CDR3 is built from 15 residues. This CDR3 reads CSVEDLVSSYNEQFF. CDR3 sequence (DNA): TGCAGCGTTGAAGATCTGGTTAGCTCCTACAATGAGCAGTTCTTC.

This clone was detected many times. This rearrangement joins TRBV29-1 to TRBJ1-2; possibly TRBD1 for D (6 bases). V lost 0 bases to trimming and J lost 8 bases, with 10 bases between them. CDR3 length: 12 residues. The germline gives CDR1 SQVTM, CDR2 ANQGSEA. The chain's CDR3 is CSVEEQGGGYTF. For the CDR3, the DNA is TGCAGCGTTGAAGAACAGGGCGGCGGCTACACCTTC.

The genes are TRBV28 and TRBJ2-1, with D unresolved. The CDR3 contains 13 residues. Germline V lookup: CDR1 MDHEN, CDR2 SYDVKM. Deletions cut 7 bases from V and 9 bases from J, with 16 bases between. CDR3: CASTFIPLGEQFF. In DNA form, the CDR3 reads TGTGCCAGCACTTTTATCCCCCTAGGTGAGCAGTTCTTC.

This clone was counted only a few times. This rearrangement joins TRBV2 to TRBJ2-2, with D unresolved. From germline, CDR1 is SNHLY and CDR2 FYNNEI. Trimming shortened V by 5 bases and J by 6 bases, and 10 bases separated the two germline ends. This CDR3 has 13 amino acids. The CDR3 region has the DNA TGTGCCAGCAGTCTAGATAGATCCGGGGAGCTGTTTTTT. As protein: CASSLDRSGELFF.

The V gene is TRBV7-9, the J gene TRBJ1-2; TRBD1 aligns across 8 bases. Germline-derived CDR1 and CDR2 are SEHNR and FQNEAQ (reference sequence). Trimming cost V 5 bases and J 3 bases; bases outside gene matches: 20. The CDR3 is 19 residues long. CDR3 amino acids: CASSPRTTTTGTGYYGYTF. The CDR3 bases are TGTGCCAGCAGCCCAAGAACAACGACGACAGGGACAGGCTACTATGGCTACACCTTC. Drawing the rest from reference TRBV7-9 and TRBJ1-2, the complete variable domain is DTGVSQNPRHKITKRGQNVTFRCDPISEHNRLYWYRQTLGQGPEFLTYFQNEAQLEKSRLLSDRFSAERPKGSFSTLEIQRTEQGDSAMYLCASSPRTTTTGTGYYGYTFGSGTRLTVV.

This chain links TRBV7-6 with TRBJ2-1; 7 bases are a match to TRBD1. Germline-derived CDR1 and CDR2 are SGHVS and FNYEAQ. Trimming at V came to 4 bases and at J to 4 bases, leaving 10 bases not matched to a gene. CDR3 length: 16 amino acids. CDR3 DNA: TGTGCCAGCAGCTCCCTACAGGGGCGCGATTACAATGAGCAGTTCTTC. This sequence encodes CASSSLQGRDYNEQFF.

V and J are TRBV6-1 and TRBJ1-6; no definite D call. The CDR3 has 15 residues. V was shortened by 2 bases and J by 6 bases, with 11 bases between the two germline ends. Germline V gives CDR1 MNHNS, CDR2 SASEGT. CDR3 coding DNA: TGTGCCAGCAGTGAATTTCGGGAGTTTAATTCACCCCTCCACTTT. This codes for CASSEFREFNSPLHF.

A single count supports this clone. This chain uses TRBV24-1 with TRBJ2-5; D possibly corresponds to TRBD2 (6 bases). This CDR3 is 17 amino acids long. Germline CDR1 and CDR2: KGHDR and SFDVKD. V shed 0 bases and J shed 4 bases, with 17 bases lying between them. The CDR3 bases are TGTGCCACCAGTGATTTGTACACCGGTGTGGGGGGAGAGACCCAGTACTTC. It codes for CATSDLYTGVGGETQYF.

CDR3 sequence (DNA): TGTGCCAGCAGTTTATTGGGACAGCCCTACGAGCAGTACTTC. Translation: CASSLLGQPYEQYF. The chain has TRBV28 and TRBJ2-7; 7 bases are shared with TRBD1. Germline V lookup: CDR1 MDHEN, CDR2 SYDVKM. CDR3 size: 14 residues. V gave up 1 base and J gave up 2 bases; unmatched junction bases: 2.

The chain links TRBV30 to TRBJ2-1, with a tentative D call TRBD1 (5 bases). With 2 bases removed from V and 5 bases from J, the gap between germline ends came to 10 bases. CDR1 GTSNPN and CDR2 SVGIG come from the germline V gene (reference sequence). The CDR3 has 13 residues. The DNA of the CDR3 is TGTGCCTGGAGTAGGGGCAGCCACAATGAGCAGTTCTTC. Translation: CAWSRGSHNEQFF.

The chain combines TRBV5-4 with TRBJ2-7; the D gene is possibly TRBD2 (6 bases). Germline CDR1 and CDR2: SGHNT and YYREEE (reference sequence). V gave up 3 bases and J gave up 3 bases, with 16 bases separating them. The CDR3 has 15 residues. DNA for the CDR3: TGTGCCAGCAGCTCGAAGACGGGACTGGACTACGAGCAGTACTTC. It specifies CASSSKTGLDYEQYF.

The chain carries TRBV28 and TRBJ1-2, with no clear D. Germline V CDR1 and CDR2: MDHEN, SYDVKM. V lost 2 bases, J lost 2 bases, and 6 bases lay in between. There are 13 residues in the CDR3. CDR3 loop: CASSLGRNYGYTF. In DNA form, the CDR3 reads TGTGCCAGCAGTTTAGGCCGAAACTATGGCTACACCTTC.

This chain links TRBV5-4 with TRBJ2-3, with 11 bases aligning to TRBD2. The junction had 7 bases not matched to a gene; V was cut back by 1 base and J by 6 bases. CDR1 is SGHNT and CDR2 is YYREEE in the germline V gene (reference sequence). The CDR3 loop spans 16 amino acids. CDR3 protein: CASSLTSGGLRDTQYF. The CDR3 coding sequence is TGTGCCAGCAGCTTGACTAGCGGGGGCCTCAGGGATACGCAGTATTTT. The complete variable domain, with remaining parts taken from reference TRBV5-4 and TRBJ2-3, reads ETGVTQSPTHLIKTRGQQVTLRCSSQSGHNTVSWYQQALGQGPQFIFQYYREEENGRGNFPPRFSGLQFPNYSSELNVNALELDDSALYLCASSLTSGGLRDTQYFGPGTRLTVL.

The genes are TRBV18 and TRBJ1-1; D is uncertain. The V gene's germline CDR1 is KGHSH and CDR2 LQKENI. The length of the CDR3 is 16 residues. Trimming left V 4 bases short and J 5 bases short, with 20 bases between. The CDR3 DNA is TGTGCCAGCTCACAACAACTTCTAGGTCGGGAAACTGAAGCTTTCTTT. Translated, it gives CASSQQLLGRETEAFF.